What follows is one T cell receptor (beta chain) and its context. Assay: immunoSEQ multiplex PCR; the TCRdb copy retains only in-frame clones and omits some. The table records about 170,000 clones, around 88% of them present only once. This entry is derived from a study of T cell responses to AZD1222 COVID-19 vaccine. The CDR3 is made up of 15 amino acids. V shed 2 bases and J 5 bases; nucleotides not matched to a gene: 6. Germline V lookup: CDR1 SGHKS, CDR2 YYEKEE (reference sequence). The sample here was peripheral blood, taken 28 days after the second AZD1222 dose. The source of this sequence is an adult who received the AZD1222 COVID-19 vaccine. V usage is TRBV5-5 and J usage is TRBJ2-2; 7 positions agree with TRBD1. The CDR3 coding sequence is TGTGCCAGCAGCTTCAGTGACAGGGATACCGGGGAGCTGTTTTTT. Its protein product is CASSFSDRDTGELFF.